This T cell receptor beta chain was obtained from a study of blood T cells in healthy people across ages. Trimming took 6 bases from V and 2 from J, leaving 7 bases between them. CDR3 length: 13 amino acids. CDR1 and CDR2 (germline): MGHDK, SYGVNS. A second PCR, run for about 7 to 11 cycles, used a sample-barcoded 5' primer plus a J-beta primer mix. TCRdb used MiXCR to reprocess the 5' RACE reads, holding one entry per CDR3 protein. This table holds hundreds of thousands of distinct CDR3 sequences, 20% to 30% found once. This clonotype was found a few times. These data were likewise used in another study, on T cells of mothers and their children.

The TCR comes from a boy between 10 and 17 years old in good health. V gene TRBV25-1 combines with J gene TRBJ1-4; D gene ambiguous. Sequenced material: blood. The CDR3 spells CASSLETNEKLFF. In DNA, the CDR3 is TGTGCCAGCAGCCTGGAGACTAATGAAAAACTGTTTTTT.